This record looks at one TCR beta chain sequence and its context. As yet, its antigen is unknown. The sample comes from a study of CD8+CD57+ T cells in acquired aplastic anemia. Study details: Sorted CD4+ and CD8+ cells gave an average of approximately 3.1 ug of DNA.

This CDR3 region has 12 residues. The V gene's germline CDR1 is MGHDK and CDR2 SYGVNS. Trimming shortened V by 11 bases and J by 6 bases, and 17 bases separated the two germline ends. Points from the study as a whole: Both patients and controls carried the same twenty-nine CD8+ CDR3 sequences.

Patients sequenced had flow cytometry evidence of CD8+CD57+ cell expansion. TCR beta VDJ and CDR3 profiling used genomic DNA as template. MiXCR, applied by TCRdb to the reads, yields one record per CDR3 protein. Of about 200,000 distinct CDR3 sequences in the sample, about half were seen once. V is TRBV25-1 and J is TRBJ2-7; possibly TRBD1 for D (6 bases). Input material: sorted CD4+, CD8+, or CD8+CD57+ T cells (not recorded which) from PBMCs. This receptor was identified in a human donor with aplastic anemia. CDR3 coding DNA: TGTGCCGGCCTAGAGAGGGGGTTCGAGCAGTACTTC. Translated, it gives CAGLERGFEQYF.